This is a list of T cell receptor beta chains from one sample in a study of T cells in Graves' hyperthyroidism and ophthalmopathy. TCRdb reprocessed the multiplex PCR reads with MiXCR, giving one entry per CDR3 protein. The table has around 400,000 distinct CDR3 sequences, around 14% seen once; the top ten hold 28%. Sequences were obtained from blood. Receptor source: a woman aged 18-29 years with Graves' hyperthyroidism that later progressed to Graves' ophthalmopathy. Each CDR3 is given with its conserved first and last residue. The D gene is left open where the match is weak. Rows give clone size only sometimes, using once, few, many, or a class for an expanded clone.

TGTGCCAGCACCGAACACCCTCCGAACACTGAAGCTTCCTTT CASTEHPPNTEASF NA TRBJ1-1 TRBV6-1 NA 14
TGTGCCAGTAGTATTTACCGGCGGACTAGCGGGAGTACCAATGAGCAGTTCTTC CASSIYRRTSGSTNEQFF TRBD2 TRBJ2-1 TRBV19 NA 18
TGTGCCAGCAGTTACTCGGGAGCGATATACGAGCAGTACTTC CASSYSGAIYEQYF NA TRBJ2-7 TRBV6-2/TRBV6-3 many 14
TGCAGTGAGCTGGTGGCGGATTCCTACGAGCAGTACTTC CSELVADSYEQYF NA TRBJ2-7 TRBV20-1 many 13
TGTGCCAGCAGCCTGGGGGTAGCGGGAGAGAAGGTCGAGCAGTACTTC CASSLGVAGEKVEQYF TRBD2 TRBJ2-7 TRBV7-8 many 16
TGCAGTGCTAGAGGGGCAGGTGTGAAGTATAGCAATCAGCCCCAGCATTTT CSARGAGVKYSNQPQHF NA TRBJ1-5 TRBV20-1 NA 17
TGTGCCAGCACCCTAGGTGGGGTGAGCACTGAAGCTTTCTTT CASTLGGVSTEAFF NA TRBJ1-1 TRBV28 many 14
TGTGCCACCAGTGATTCGAGGACAGCCAAGAGGACTGAAGCTTTCTTT CATSDSRTAKRTEAFF NA TRBJ1-1 TRBV24-1 many 16
TGTGCCAGCAGCGGACGAGGGCCAGATACGCAGTATTTT CASSGRGPDTQYF NA TRBJ2-3 TRBV6-1 NA 13
TGTGCCTGGGGGGACAGCACCTACGAGCAGTACTTC CAWGDSTYEQYF TRBD1 TRBJ2-7 TRBV30 many 12
TGTGCCAGCAGTTTCGTTGGGCAGGATCACGAGCAGTACTTC CASSFVGQDHEQYF NA TRBJ2-7 TRBV28 many 14
TGTGCCAGCAGCTTCACTCTCAGCGTGGGACAGGGGCCCTACAATGAGCAGTTCTTC CASSFTLSVGQGPYNEQFF TRBD1 TRBJ2-1 TRBV11-2 once 19
TGTGCCAGTAGCGCTTTGAGCAATGAGCAGTTCTTC CASSALSNEQFF NA TRBJ2-1 TRBV19 few 12
TGTGCCAGCAGTTCCTCGGCCTTGGGAATCACAGGGAAGGAAAAACTGTTTTTT CASSSSALGITGKEKLFF NA TRBJ1-4 TRBV7-9 many 18
TGTGCCAGCAGCCAAGATCAAGCGGGTTACACTGAAGCTTTCTTT CASSQDQAGYTEAFF NA TRBJ1-1 TRBV3-1 many 15
TGTGCCAGCAGCCAAGAGCAAGTCGGGGAGACCCAGTACTTC CASSQEQVGETQYF NA TRBJ2-5 TRBV3-1 many 14
TGTGCCAGCAGTGTTAGACAGCACCAATATTCCTACGAGCAGTACTTC CASSVRQHQYSYEQYF NA TRBJ2-7 TRBV28 many 16
TGTGCCAGCAGTTACTCGCCAGGGAAGAGGCCAGATACGCAGTATTTT CASSYSPGKRPDTQYF NA TRBJ2-3 TRBV6-6 many 16
TGTGCCAGCAGCCCATCGGTAGTCTATATTCAGTACTTC CASSPSVVYIQYF NA TRBJ2-4 TRBV2 many 13
TGTGCCAGCAGTTTACGCAGGGCCGACTTGGGGGAGCAGTACTTC CASSLRRADLGEQYF NA TRBJ2-7 TRBV12-3/TRBV12-4 many 15
TGTGCCAGCAGCCCCGGTCGATCATGGGCAGTCCAAGAGACCCAGTACTTC CASSPGRSWAVQETQYF NA TRBJ2-5 TRBV12-3/TRBV12-4 many 17
TGTGCCACCAGCAGAGCCACTAGCGGGAGAGGTACCGGGGAGCTGTTTTTT CATSRATSGRGTGELFF TRBD2 TRBJ2-2 TRBV15 NA 17
TGTGCCAGCAGCCTAGACGGATTCGAGAAACTGTTTTTT CASSLDGFEKLFF NA TRBJ1-4 TRBV7-2 many 13
TGTGCCAGCAGCTTAGGGATGAACACTGAAGCTTTCTTT CASSLGMNTEAFF NA TRBJ1-1 TRBV7-9 many 13
TGTGCCAGCAGTTTCGGGACAGGGGGGTATGGCTACACCTTC CASSFGTGGYGYTF TRBD1 TRBJ1-2 TRBV27 NA 14
TGTGCCAGCAGCCTGGGACTAGCGGGGGAGCAGTACTTC CASSLGLAGEQYF TRBD2 TRBJ2-7 TRBV28 many 13
TGTGCCAGCAATGGGGGAGGGATCGGGGAGCTGTTTTTT CASNGGGIGELFF TRBD2 TRBJ2-2 TRBV27 few 13
TGCAGTGCTACTTCTAGCGGGAACGACAATGAGCAGTTCTTC CSATSSGNDNEQFF TRBD2 TRBJ2-1 TRBV20-1 many 14
TGTGCCAGCAAAGAGGGGCCCACAGGGTGGGAAAAACTGTTTTTT CASKEGPTGWEKLFF NA TRBJ1-4 TRBV27 many 15
TGCAGTGCTAGGGTAAGATTCTGGAGACAGACCAACACTGAAGCTTTCTTT CSARVRFWRQTNTEAFF NA TRBJ1-1 TRBV20-1 many 17